This T cell receptor beta chain comes out of a study of cytomegalovirus exposure and HLA in healthy donors. CDR1 and CDR2 from the germline V gene are LGHNA and YSLEER. Trimming took off 1 base at V and 1 base at J, with 13 bases between the two ends. This CDR3 is 16 amino acids long. Researchers ran the PCR with 60 Vbeta and 13 Jbeta primers. Clones were sequenced by immunoSEQ multiplex PCR, and TCRdb holds only the in-frame ones, with some missing. The sample comprises 150,000 or so clones, about 88% of which are singletons, and 2% to 2.5% rests with the top ten. The genes are TRBV4-3 and TRBJ1-1, with D possibly being TRBD1 (5 bases). This sequence originates from a man aged 18 to 30 in good health and CMV-seropositive. The sequencing input was PBMCs. This chain's CDR3 is CASSQVKGAKNTEAFF. CDR3 in DNA: TGCGCCAGCAGCCAAGTGAAAGGGGCGAAGAACACTGAAGCTTTCTTT.